The 30 T cell receptor beta chains presented below share a single source sample, sequenced in a study of blood T cell repertoires in COVID-19. The table came from immunoSEQ multiplex PCR; TCRdb's copy has only in-frame clones and leaves some out. In the table there are 45,000 or so clones, 70% to 90% of which are singletons. Material: peripheral blood. The receptors shown here come from an older man with acute or convalescent COVID-19.

This clone was counted only a few times. V is TRBV5-1 and J is TRBJ1-4, with a possible D match to TRBD1 (6 bases). Trimming stripped 6 bases from V and 7 bases from J, with 19 bases between. The CDR3 sequence is 15 residues long. Germline V gene data show CDR1 as SGHRS and CDR2 as YFSETQ. CDR3 coding DNA: TGCGCCAGCAAACCGGGACAAGGCTCTACTGAAAAACTGTTTTTT. The encoded protein is CASKPGQGSTEKLFF. The entire variable domain, with the rest obtained from reference TRBV5-1 and TRBJ1-4, is as follows: KAGVTQTPRYLIKTRGQQVTLSCSPISGHRSVSWYQQTPGQGLQFLFEYFSETQRNKGNFPGRFSGRQFSNSRSEMNVSTLELGDSALYLCASKPGQGSTEKLFFGSGTQLSVL.

The chain employs TRBV2 and TRBJ2-1; no clear D. The CDR3 sequence is 13 residues long. CDR1 is SNHLY and CDR2 is FYNNEI in the germline V gene. Trimming removed 6 bases at V and 11 bases at J, with 17 bases between. As DNA, the CDR3 is TGTGCCAGCAGGCAAGACTTTACAATGAAGCAGTTCTTC. It codes for CASRQDFTMKQFF. Full variable domain (remainder filled in from reference TRBV2 and TRBJ2-1): EPEVTQTPSHQVTQMGQEVILRCVPISNHLYFYWYRQILGQKVEFLVSFYNNEISEKSEIFDDQFSVERPDGSNFTLKIRSTKLEDSAMYFCASRQDFTMKQFFGPGTRLTVL.

The V call is TRBV7-9, the J call TRBJ1-5; D may be TRBD1 (5 bases). Trimming took 5 bases from V and 3 from J, leaving 14 bases between them. The CDR3 length is 15 residues. CDR1 and CDR2 (germline): SEHNR, FQNEAQ (reference sequence). The CDR3 region has the DNA TGTGCCAGCAGCATTACCGGCAGGGACAATCAGCCCCAGCATTTT. Protein product: CASSITGRDNQPQHF.

The J gene is TRBJ2-7, the V gene TRBV11-2; D is perhaps TRBD2 (5 bases). CDR3 length: 13 amino acids. Germline assignment: CDR1 SGHAT and CDR2 FQNNGV. Trimming took off 3 bases at V and 6 bases at J, with 12 bases between the two ends. CDR3 DNA: TGTGCCAGCAGCTTCTCCAAGGACTTCGAGCAGTACTTC. Translating it yields CASSFSKDFEQYF.

The chain couples TRBV2 to TRBJ1-2, with D possibly matching TRBD1 (5 bases). CDR1 and CDR2 from the germline V gene are SNHLY and FYNNEI. The CDR3 is made up of 16 amino acids. Trimming took 6 bases from V and 8 from J, leaving 25 bases between them. In DNA form, the CDR3 reads TGTGCCAGCAGGTTGGAGGGGCAGCCACGTATGGGGGGCTACACCTTC. It codes for CASRLEGQPRMGGYTF. Full variable domain (remainder filled in from reference TRBV2 and TRBJ1-2): EPEVTQTPSHQVTQMGQEVILRCVPISNHLYFYWYRQILGQKVEFLVSFYNNEISEKSEIFDDQFSVERPDGSNFTLKIRSTKLEDSAMYFCASRLEGQPRMGGYTFGSGTRLTVV.

The chain combines TRBV2 with TRBJ1-6; D is unresolved. Germline loops: CDR1 SNHLY, CDR2 FYNNEI. V gave up 4 bases and J gave up 0 bases, with 25 bases separating them. The CDR3 length is 21 residues. The CDR3 spells CASSGMRRRGLNLSYNSPLHF. The CDR3 DNA sequence: TGTGCCAGCAGTGGTATGAGGAGGAGAGGGCTCAATCTCTCCTATAATTCACCCCTCCACTTT.

The CDR3 sequence: CASSKHIRTRVHYSGNTIYF. The CDR3 nucleotides read TGTGCCAGCAGCAAACACATACGGACCAGGGTCCACTACTCTGGAAACACCATATATTTT. The genes are TRBV21-1 and TRBJ1-3; TRBD1, the D gene given by the table, was not confirmed from the DNA. TRBV21-1 has pseudogene status. This CDR3 region has 20 residues.

This chain joins TRBV19 and TRBJ2-7; 9 bases are shared with TRBD1. The CDR3 spans 14 residues. With 4 bases clipped from V and 5 bases from J, the junction kept 6 bases outside the gene matches. Germline V gene data show CDR1 as LNHDA and CDR2 as SQIVND (reference sequence). The CDR3 nucleotides are TGTGCCAGTAGTACCGGGACAGGGTCCCACGAGCAGTACTTC. As protein: CASSTGTGSHEQYF.

The chain couples TRBV19 to TRBJ1-4, with D possibly matching TRBD1 (6 bases). The CDR3 contains 12 residues. Trimming pared 9 bases from V and 7 bases from J, leaving 12 bases between. In germline, CDR1 is LNHDA, CDR2 SQIVND (reference sequence). The CDR3 bases are TGTGCCAGACAGGGAATAGTTGAAAAACTGTTTTTT. Translated, it gives CARQGIVEKLFF.

The chain links TRBV3-1 (or the pseudogene TRBV3-2) to TRBJ2-7; perhaps TRBD1 as D (5 bases). CDR1 and CDR2 from the germline V gene are LGHDT and YNNKEL (reference sequence). The CDR3 runs to 14 residues. Trimming cost V 4 bases and J 5 bases, with 15 bases left between them. CDR3 sequence (DNA): TGTGCCAGCAGCCCTGCAGGGAACATGGACGAGCAGTACTTC. Translation: CASSPAGNMDEQYF.

By proportion, this clone is medium-sized. The chain has TRBV6-5 and TRBJ1-5; no firm D call. The CDR3 is 13 amino acids. Deletions cut 6 bases from V and 4 bases from J, with 10 bases between. Germline CDR1 reads MNHEY; CDR2 reads SVGAGI. The DNA for the CDR3 is TGTGCCAGCAGGGCCTCCCTTAATCAGCCCCAGCATTTT. Protein product: CASRASLNQPQHF.

V and J are TRBV20-1 and TRBJ2-3; 10 bases fit TRBD2. From germline, CDR1 is DFQATT and CDR2 SNEGSKA (reference sequence). This CDR3 has 18 residues. Losses at the gene ends were 3 bases for V and 1 base for J; bases not matched to a gene: 13. This CDR3 reads CSASSGGLGRWGTDTQYF. The CDR3 DNA reads TGCAGTGCTAGTAGCGGGGGGCTGGGTCGATGGGGCACAGATACGCAGTATTTT.

The V gene is TRBV10-3, the J gene TRBJ1-1; 9 nucleotides line up with TRBD1. V was pared by 8 bases and J by 3 bases, with 10 bases of the junction left unmatched. Germline loops: CDR1 ENHRY, CDR2 SYGVKD. The CDR3 has 15 amino acids. The CDR3 DNA follows: TGTGCCATCGGGACAACAGGGGGCGGGTACACTGAAGCTTTCTTT. Protein: CAIGTTGGGYTEAFF.

This chain uses TRBV27 with TRBJ1-6; 7 nucleotides match TRBD1. V shed 5 bases, J shed 5 bases, and the junction held 9 bases outside the gene matches. There are 16 residues in the CDR3. Germline loops: CDR1 MNHEY, CDR2 SMNVEV (reference sequence). CDR3 region: CASSLSGQANNSPLHF. CDR3 nucleotides: TGTGCCAGCAGTCTGAGCGGACAGGCGAATAATTCACCCCTCCACTTT.

The rearrangement links TRBV15 to TRBJ2-5; 7 nucleotides match TRBD1. V dropped 1 base and J dropped 2; count of bases not matched to a gene: 4. Germline V gene sequence: CDR1 LNHNV, CDR2 YYDKDF (reference sequence). CDR3 length: 15 amino acids. CDR3 in amino acids: CATSRGGTAQETQYF. The CDR3 nucleotides read TGTGCCACCAGCAGAGGAGGGACAGCTCAAGAGACCCAGTACTTC.

This chain uses TRBV9 with TRBJ2-1; 10 bases map to TRBD1. Trimming at V came to 2 bases and at J to 5 bases, leaving 1 base not matched to a gene. The germline CDR1 and CDR2 sequences are SGDLS and YYNGEE. The CDR3 totals 14 residues. The CDR3 DNA is TGTGCCAGCAGCGTGGGACAGGGGAACAATGAGCAGTTCTTC. Its translation is CASSVGQGNNEQFF.

The chain has TRBV4-2 and TRBJ1-4; TRBD1 is a possible D gene (6 bases). CDR3 length equals 14 residues. Germline CDR1 reads LGHNA; CDR2 reads YNFKEQ. V was clipped by 2 bases and J by 8 bases, with 12 bases between them. The DNA of the CDR3 is TGTGCCAGCAGCCAATCACAGGGTTACGAAAAACTGTTTTTT. Its translation is CASSQSQGYEKLFF.

A few counts support this clone. The chain recombines TRBV5-1 with TRBJ2-7; 10 bases match TRBD1. The CDR3 sequence is 14 residues long. V was pared by 3 bases and J by 6 bases, with 6 bases of the junction left unmatched. Germline V gene data show CDR1 as SGHRS and CDR2 as YFSETQ. CDR3 DNA sequence: TGCGCCAGCAGCTCGACAGGGGGCTCGATCGAGCAGTACTTC. As protein: CASSSTGGSIEQYF. The full variable domain, its missing parts supplied by reference TRBV5-1 and TRBJ2-7, is KAGVTQTPRYLIKTRGQQVTLSCSPISGHRSVSWYQQTPGQGLQFLFEYFSETQRNKGNFPGRFSGRQFSNSRSEMNVSTLELGDSALYLCASSSTGGSIEQYFGPGTRLTVT.

V usage is TRBV2 and J usage is TRBJ2-5; 10 bases map to TRBD1. Germline V gene sequence: CDR1 SNHLY, CDR2 FYNNEI. J gave up 2 bases and V 6 bases, and 6 bases lay outside the gene matches. The CDR3 contains 15 residues. The CDR3 loop is CASSGDRGRQETQYF. The CDR3 DNA is TGTGCCAGCAGCGGGGACAGGGGTCGACAAGAGACCCAGTACTTC.

The V gene is TRBV27, the J gene TRBJ1-2, with TRBD1 matching over 10 bases. Germline CDR1 reads MNHEY; CDR2 reads SMNVEV (reference sequence). With 4 bases clipped from V and 5 bases from J, the junction kept 7 bases outside the gene matches. CDR3 length: 15 residues. CDR3 in DNA: TGTGCCAGCAGTTACGGGACAGGGGATTTGTATGGCTACACCTTC. Its protein product is CASSYGTGDLYGYTF.

In regard to this clone: A read error may account for a junction end that differs from germline. V is TRBV25-1 and J is TRBJ2-5, with D perhaps TRBD1 (5 bases). The CDR3 length is 11 residues. Germline V gene sequence: CDR1 MGHDK, CDR2 SYGVNS. CDR3 protein: CASSSVGLANF. The DNA of the CDR3 is TGTGCCAGCAGTTCGGTGGGGCTTGCAAACTTC. Supplemented by reference TRBV25-1 and TRBJ2-5, the full variable domain reads EADIYQTPRYLVIGTGKKITLECSQTMGHDKMYWYQQDPGMELHLIHYSYGVNSTEKGDLSSESTVSRIRTEHFPLTLESARPSHTSQYLCASSSVGLANFGPGTRLLVL.

The CDR3 nucleotides read TGTGCCAGCAGCTTAGGACAGGGGAATCAGCCCCAGCATTTT. It translates to CASSLGQGNQPQHF. This chain links TRBV11-2 with TRBJ1-5; the match to TRBD1 covers 8 bases. CDR3 length: 14 residues. Germline lookup yields CDR1 SGHAT and CDR2 FQNNGV. V was pared by 1 base and J by 4 bases, with 0 bases of the junction left unmatched.

This rearrangement joins TRBV5-6 to TRBJ1-6, with TRBD1 as a possible D gene (5 bases). Germline-derived CDR1 and CDR2 are SGHDT and YYEEEE. V was shortened by 0 bases and J by 1 base, with 8 bases between the two germline ends. This CDR3 has 16 amino acids. Here the CDR3 reads CASSLGSGSYNSPLHF. CDR3 coding DNA: TGTGCCAGCAGCTTGGGTTCAGGGTCCTATAATTCACCCCTCCACTTT. The variable domain in full, with the rest retrieved from reference TRBV5-6 and TRBJ1-6, is DAGVTQSPTHLIKTRGQQVTLRCSPKSGHDTVSWYQQALGQGPQFIFQYYEEEERQRGNFPDRFSGHQFPNYSSELNVNALLLGDSALYLCASSLGSGSYNSPLHFGNGTRLTVT.

By proportion, this clone is medium-sized. This chain connects TRBV16 to TRBJ2-7; a weak D match, TRBD1 (5 bases). The CDR3 covers 15 residues. V lost 3 bases and J lost 2, with 14 bases in between. CDR1 is KGHSY, CDR2 FQNENV, per germline. The CDR3 protein is CASSHALQDPYEQYF. The CDR3 nucleotides are TGTGCCAGCAGCCACGCACTACAGGATCCCTACGAGCAGTACTTC.

The chain employs TRBV19 and TRBJ1-5, with D maybe TRBD1 (6 bases). V was shortened by 0 bases and J by 6 bases, with 12 bases between the two germline ends. CDR3 length equals 15 residues. Germline V lookup: CDR1 LNHDA, CDR2 SQIVND (reference sequence). The CDR3: CASSIEWQGFQPQHF. As DNA, the CDR3 is TGTGCCAGTAGTATAGAATGGCAGGGGTTTCAGCCCCAGCATTTT.

The chain employs TRBV21-1 and TRBJ1-2; the table's D gene call, TRBD1, was not cross checked with the DNA. TRBV21-1 is a pseudogene segment. The CDR3 length is 15 residues. Here the CDR3 reads CASSSRDRVRDGYTF. For the CDR3, the DNA is TGTGCCAGCAGCTCCAGGGACAGGGTGAGAGATGGCTACACCTTC.

This chain connects TRBV5-1 to TRBJ2-7, with a tentative D call TRBD1 (6 bases). Trimming left V 2 bases short and J 6 bases short, with 15 bases between. Germline values: CDR1 SGHRS, CDR2 YFSETQ. The length of the CDR3 is 14 residues. CDR3 nucleotides: TGCGCCAGCAGCTTCTGGGGGCCCGAGGGCGAGCAGTACTTC. This encodes CASSFWGPEGEQYF.

The rearrangement links TRBV21-1 to TRBJ2-5; TRBD1 was called by the table and not checked on the DNA. TRBV21-1 constitutes a pseudogene. CDR3 length: 15 amino acids. The CDR3 sequence is CKGQLRPTVGETQYF. As DNA, the CDR3 is TGTAAAGGACAGCTAAGGCCTACAGTGGGAGAGACCCAGTACTTC.

The chain carries TRBV19 and TRBJ2-7; 8 bases fit TRBD1. CDR3 length equals 16 residues. Trimming at V came to 5 bases and at J to 3 bases, leaving 12 bases not matched to a gene. The germline V gene encodes CDR1 LNHDA and CDR2 SQIVND (reference sequence). The CDR3, as DNA: TGTGCCAGTAGTCCATGGACAGGGTTCAAAAACTACGAGCAGTACTTC. Encoded protein: CASSPWTGFKNYEQYF.

The chain is built from TRBV27 and TRBJ2-7; TRBD2 aligns across 10 bases. The CDR3 runs to 16 residues. Per germline, CDR1 MNHEY and CDR2 SMNVEV (reference sequence). Trimming at V came to 5 bases and at J to 6 bases, leaving 13 bases not matched to a gene. The CDR3 DNA reads TGTGCCAGCAGTCTGATAGCGGGGGGATACTTATCCGAGCAGTACTTC. Its translation: CASSLIAGGYLSEQYF.